Below, 31 T cell receptor beta chains from the same sample are listed, as sequenced in a study of blood T cell repertoires in COVID-19. Some clones are missing from TCRdb's copy, which holds only in-frame ones; the method was immunoSEQ multiplex PCR. The repertoire holds 50,000 to 65,000 clones, with about 82% as singletons. The sequenced material came from peripheral blood. The receptors derive from a man aged 70-80 years with acute or convalescent COVID-19.

The chain joins TRBV18 to TRBJ2-1; D gene ambiguous. V gave up 3 bases and J gave up 10 bases, with 7 bases separating them. This CDR3 contains 11 residues. CDR1 KGHSH and CDR2 LQKENI come from the germline V gene. CDR3 protein: CASSPSEEQFF. The CDR3 DNA reads as TGTGCCAGCTCACCGAGTGAGGAGCAGTTCTTC.

This clone has only a few counts. The chain employs TRBV5-4 and TRBJ2-2, with D possibly TRBD2 on 6 matching bases. Germline values: CDR1 SGHNT, CDR2 YYREEE (reference sequence). V dropped 0 bases and J dropped 3 bases, with 12 bases sitting between them. The CDR3 totals 16 residues. DNA for the CDR3: TGTGCCAGCAGCTTGGCAGGCAGGGAGGACACCGGGGAGCTGTTTTTT. It specifies CASSLAGREDTGELFF. Complete variable domain (other parts from reference TRBV5-4 and TRBJ2-2): ETGVTQSPTHLIKTRGQQVTLRCSSQSGHNTVSWYQQALGQGPQFIFQYYREEENGRGNFPPRFSGLQFPNYSSELNVNALELDDSALYLCASSLAGREDTGELFFGEGSRLTVL.

The chain uses TRBV5-1 and TRBJ1-4; 7 bases are shared with TRBD1. The V gene end was trimmed by 4 bases and the J gene end by 7 bases; junction bases not matched to a gene: 10. The CDR3 is 15 residues long. Germline CDR1 reads SGHRS; CDR2 reads YFSETQ. The CDR3 bases are TGCGCCAGCAGCCAGACAGGGTGGAAGGGTGAAAAACTGTTTTTT. Protein: CASSQTGWKGEKLFF.

This clone has a handful of counts. The chain uses TRBV6-6 and TRBJ2-2, with D possibly being TRBD2 (5 bases). This CDR3 comprises 16 residues. The ends were cut back, 2 bases at V and 2 bases at J, with 12 bases in the middle. Germline loops: CDR1 MNHNY, CDR2 SVGAGI (reference sequence). CDR3 DNA: TGTGCCAGCAGTTACATCGGGGTAGCAAACACCGGGGAGCTGTTTTTT. Residues: CASSYIGVANTGELFF.

The CDR3 coding sequence is TGCAGTGTTGCCCTAGAAAAACTGTTTTTT. This encodes CSVALEKLFF. V gene TRBV20-1 combines with J gene TRBJ1-4; D gene uncertain. Between the trimmed V and J ends, which lost 7 bases and 8 bases, there was a span of 8 bases. The CDR3 is 10 amino acids. CDR1 and CDR2 (germline): DFQATT, SNEGSKA (reference sequence).

V and J are TRBV3-1 (or the pseudogene TRBV3-2) and TRBJ2-2; 11 nucleotides agree with TRBD2. The CDR3 contains 18 residues. J lost 4 bases, V lost 0 bases, and 7 bases had no gene match. The germline CDR1 and CDR2 sequences are LGHDT and YNNKEL (reference sequence). CDR3 DNA sequence: TGTGCCAGCAGCCAAGAGTTTCTAGCGGGGGGCGGCACCGGGGAGCTGTTTTTT. It translates to CASSQEFLAGGGTGELFF.

The chain links TRBV11-2 to TRBJ1-2, with 7 bases aligning to TRBD1. The CDR3 sequence is 14 residues long. V trimming: 1 base; J trimming: 7 bases; junction bases outside the gene matches: 6. Germline V gene data show CDR1 as SGHAT and CDR2 as FQNNGV. CDR3 amino acids: CASSLVQGGGGYTF. The CDR3 bases are TGTGCCAGCAGCTTAGTCCAGGGGGGAGGTGGCTACACCTTC.

This sequence joins TRBV28 and TRBJ1-2; 7 nucleotides line up with TRBD1. The CDR3 runs 16 residues. The germline gives CDR1 MDHEN, CDR2 SYDVKM. After removal of 7 bases from V and 4 bases from J, the junction contained 15 bases not matched to a gene. CDR3 bases: TGTGCCAGCACCTTTAGGGGGGACAGATCTTCCTATGGCTACACCTTC. This codes for CASTFRGDRSSYGYTF.

This chain links TRBV7-2 with TRBJ2-3, with 10 bases matching TRBD2. The trim removed 3 bases at V and 5 bases at J, leaving 2 bases unmatched. This CDR3 region has 14 residues. Germline V gene lookup returns CDR1 SGHTA and CDR2 FQGNSA. In DNA, the CDR3 is TGTGCCAGCAGCTTCCAGCGGGGGGGAGATACGCAGTATTTT. Encoded protein: CASSFQRGGDTQYF.

This chain uses TRBV7-6 with TRBJ2-7; the D gene is possibly TRBD1 (6 bases). The CDR3 is 16 amino acids. The germline V gene encodes CDR1 SGHVS and CDR2 FNYEAQ. With 4 bases removed from V and 9 bases from J, the gap between germline ends came to 25 bases. In DNA form, the CDR3 reads TGTGCCAGCAGCTGGAAACAGGGTGAGTCCCGCCTTGCGCAGTACTTC. It codes for CASSWKQGESRLAQYF.

The chain is built from TRBV5-1 and TRBJ1-4, with D possibly being TRBD1 (5 bases). This CDR3 region has 15 residues. Trimming pared 4 bases from V and 8 bases from J, leaving 18 bases between. Germline assignment: CDR1 SGHRS and CDR2 YFSETQ. The DNA for the CDR3 is TGCGCCAGCAGCCGGACACAGGTCGAACAGGAAAAACTGTTTTTT. It is translated as CASSRTQVEQEKLFF.

In this sample, this clone turned up once. The chain links TRBV9 to TRBJ1-2, with TRBD1 as a possible D gene (6 bases). CDR3 length equals 13 residues. CDR1 SGDLS and CDR2 YYNGEE come from the germline V gene. V shed 3 bases and J shed 2 bases, with 8 bases lying between them. This CDR3 reads CASSATGNYGYTF. The DNA for the CDR3 is TGTGCCAGCAGCGCGACAGGAAACTATGGCTACACCTTC.

V and J are TRBV6-5 and TRBJ1-1; 8 bases are a match to TRBD1. This CDR3 is 13 amino acids long. V lost 6 bases, J lost 1 base, and 1 base stayed unmatched. CDR1 MNHEY and CDR2 SVGAGI come from the germline V gene. The CDR3 is CASRGQENTEAFF. The CDR3 nucleotides read TGTGCCAGCAGGGGACAGGAGAACACTGAAGCTTTCTTT.

The chain combines TRBV14 with TRBJ1-2; TRBD1 matches at 7 bases. The CDR3 is made up of 14 amino acids. J was trimmed by 4 bases and V by 1 base; bases with no gene match: 3. Germline lookup yields CDR1 SGHDN and CDR2 FVKESK. CDR3 nucleotide sequence: TGTGCCAGCAGCCAAGGGCGGGACAGCTATGGCTACACCTTC. Translated: CASSQGRDSYGYTF.

This clone was seen just once. The chain couples TRBV18 to TRBJ1-3; 7 bases agree with TRBD1. V lost 1 base and J lost 2; bases outside the gene matches: 2. CDR3 length equals 15 residues. CDR1 is KGHSH and CDR2 is LQKENI in the germline V gene. The CDR3 sequence is CASSPQGAPGNTIYF. The CDR3 nucleotides read TGTGCCAGCTCACCACAGGGGGCCCCTGGAAACACCATATATTTT.

This sequence joins TRBV29-1 and TRBJ2-7; unclear D gene. The V gene's germline CDR1 is SQVTM and CDR2 ANQGSEA. The CDR3 loop spans 13 amino acids. V gave up 1 base and J gave up 4 bases, with 11 bases separating them. This chain's CDR3 is CSVEVPGGYEQYF. In DNA form, the CDR3 reads TGCAGCGTTGAAGTTCCAGGTGGTTACGAGCAGTACTTC.

This chain links TRBV7-2 with TRBJ2-2; the D is unclear. The germline gives CDR1 SGHTA, CDR2 FQGNSA. V dropped 3 bases and J dropped 2 bases, with 7 bases sitting between them. The CDR3 is 14 amino acids. The CDR3, as DNA: TGTGCCAGCAGCTTCACATTAAACACCGGGGAGCTGTTTTTT. Translated, it gives CASSFTLNTGELFF.

This clone was recorded once. The chain recombines TRBV5-1 with TRBJ2-1; perhaps TRBD1 as D (6 bases). Germline-derived CDR1 and CDR2 are SGHRS and YFSETQ. CDR3 size: 15 residues. V was shortened by 4 bases and J by 7 bases, with 18 bases between the two germline ends. CDR3 in amino acids: CASSQVEKGDNEQFF. CDR3 coding DNA: TGCGCCAGCAGCCAAGTCGAGAAGGGGGATAATGAGCAGTTCTTC.

The chain combines TRBV9 with TRBJ2-5; 9 nucleotides align to TRBD1. The J segment lost 5 bases and the V segment lost 3 bases, leaving 8 bases of the junction unmatched. Germline CDR1 SGDLS, CDR2 YYNGEE. The CDR3 is made up of 15 amino acids. The CDR3 spells CASSGPGTGFETQYF. CDR3 bases: TGTGCCAGCAGCGGACCCGGGACAGGGTTCGAGACCCAGTACTTC.

The chain employs TRBV19 and TRBJ2-7; 12 positions agree with TRBD2. Germline V gene data show CDR1 as LNHDA and CDR2 as SQIVND (reference sequence). This CDR3 is 16 amino acids long. Trimming took 5 bases from V and 3 from J; bases not matched to a gene: 8. CDR3 region: CASSPIWTSGDYEQYF. The CDR3, as DNA: TGTGCCAGTAGTCCCATTTGGACTAGCGGGGACTACGAGCAGTACTTC.

The chain couples TRBV3-1 (or the pseudogene TRBV3-2) to TRBJ2-7; D possibly corresponds to TRBD2 (6 bases). Germline V gene data show CDR1 as LGHDT and CDR2 as YNNKEL (reference sequence). V dropped 1 base and J dropped 6 bases, with 13 bases sitting between them. The CDR3 runs to 14 residues. The CDR3 spells CASSQAGLLGEQYF. In DNA, the CDR3 is TGTGCCAGCAGCCAAGCGGGACTCCTCGGCGAGCAGTACTTC.

V is TRBV18 and J is TRBJ1-2, with 9 bases aligning to TRBD1. Unmatched junction bases numbered 5, after V lost 2 bases and J lost 7 bases. Germline CDR1 reads KGHSH; CDR2 reads LQKENI. The CDR3 extends over 14 amino acids. This chain's CDR3 is CASSPRTGDGGYTF. The CDR3 nucleotides are TGTGCCAGCTCACCAAGGACAGGGGATGGTGGCTACACCTTC.

The chain uses TRBV7-2 and TRBJ1-5, with 11 nucleotides matching TRBD1. This CDR3 is built from 14 residues. Per germline, CDR1 SGHTA and CDR2 FQGNSA. The V segment lost 5 bases and the J segment 5 bases; nucleotides outside the gene matches: 2. CDR3 loop: CASSKGQGDQPQHF. CDR3 in DNA: TGTGCCAGCAGCAAGGGACAGGGGGATCAGCCCCAGCATTTT.

The rearrangement joins TRBV19 to TRBJ1-2; D remains ambiguous. Trimming removed 4 bases from V and 8 bases from J, with 11 bases in between. Germline V lookup: CDR1 LNHDA, CDR2 SQIVND (reference sequence). This CDR3 is built from 12 residues. The CDR3 DNA sequence: TGTGCCAGTAGTACTCAACCGGGGGGCTACACCTTC. It is translated as CASSTQPGGYTF.

The V and J genes are TRBV29-1 and TRBJ2-5; D not resolved. Germline CDR1 and CDR2: SQVTM and ANQGSEA. Between the trimmed V and J ends, which lost 3 bases and 1 base, there was a span of 9 bases. The CDR3 consists of 13 residues. In DNA, the CDR3 is TGCAGCGTTGAGTACAACCCCCAAGAGACCCAGTACTTC. Translated, it gives CSVEYNPQETQYF.

The chain combines TRBV9 with TRBJ2-1; 7 bases line up with TRBD2. The J segment lost 5 bases and the V segment lost 2 bases, leaving 7 bases of the junction unmatched. Germline loops: CDR1 SGDLS, CDR2 YYNGEE. The length of the CDR3 is 15 residues. The DNA for the CDR3 is TGTGCCAGCAGCGTCGGACTAGGCGCCAACAATGAGCAGTTCTTC. Its protein is CASSVGLGANNEQFF.

The J gene is TRBJ1-5, the V gene TRBV28, with a tentative D call TRBD1 (5 bases). V was trimmed by 3 bases and J by 9 bases, leaving 12 bases between them. The CDR3 consists of 13 residues. The germline gives CDR1 MDHEN, CDR2 SYDVKM. CDR3 in amino acids: CASSLGPPGPQHF. CDR3 DNA: TGTGCCAGCAGTTTGGGGCCGCCGGGGCCCCAGCATTTT.

A single count supports this clone. J is TRBJ2-1 and V is TRBV5-1; D gene uncertain. V lost 0 bases and J 9 bases, leaving 19 bases between the germline ends. Germline CDR1 is SGHRS and CDR2 is YFSETQ. The CDR3 runs 16 residues. The CDR3 DNA is TGCGCCAGCAGCTTGGGTTCGACGGAACAGTCGGTTGAGCAGTTCTTC. The encoded protein is CASSLGSTEQSVEQFF.

The chain employs TRBV5-1 and TRBJ2-2; TRBD1 matches at 10 bases. CDR1 is SGHRS, CDR2 YFSETQ, per germline. Germline trimming cut 7 bases from V and 4 bases from J; bases unmatched to any gene: 4. This CDR3 comprises 14 residues. The CDR3 sequence: CASSGQGSTGELFF. In DNA, the CDR3 is TGCGCCAGCTCGGGACAGGGGAGCACCGGGGAGCTGTTTTTT.

This clone was counted between two and nine times. The genes are TRBV2 and TRBJ2-5; 15 bases fit TRBD2. Germline V gene lookup returns CDR1 SNHLY and CDR2 FYNNEI. Germline trimming cut 6 bases from V and 6 bases from J; bases unmatched to any gene: 5. This CDR3 comprises 15 residues. The chain's CDR3 is CASSGTSGGSKTQYF. In nucleotides, the CDR3 is TGTGCCAGCAGCGGGACTAGCGGGGGGTCGAAGACCCAGTACTTC.

This clone was found a few times. The chain has TRBV5-1 and TRBJ2-1; 8 bases map to TRBD2. The V gene's germline CDR1 is SGHRS and CDR2 YFSETQ. Unmatched junction bases numbered 8, after V lost 4 bases and J lost 2 bases. CDR3 length equals 16 residues. CDR3: CASSPETSATYNEQFF. CDR3 nucleotide sequence: TGCGCCAGCAGCCCCGAGACTAGCGCAACCTACAATGAGCAGTTCTTC. Complete variable domain (other parts from reference TRBV5-1 and TRBJ2-1): KAGVTQTPRYLIKTRGQQVTLSCSPISGHRSVSWYQQTPGQGLQFLFEYFSETQRNKGNFPGRFSGRQFSNSRSEMNVSTLELGDSALYLCASSPETSATYNEQFFGPGTRLTVL.